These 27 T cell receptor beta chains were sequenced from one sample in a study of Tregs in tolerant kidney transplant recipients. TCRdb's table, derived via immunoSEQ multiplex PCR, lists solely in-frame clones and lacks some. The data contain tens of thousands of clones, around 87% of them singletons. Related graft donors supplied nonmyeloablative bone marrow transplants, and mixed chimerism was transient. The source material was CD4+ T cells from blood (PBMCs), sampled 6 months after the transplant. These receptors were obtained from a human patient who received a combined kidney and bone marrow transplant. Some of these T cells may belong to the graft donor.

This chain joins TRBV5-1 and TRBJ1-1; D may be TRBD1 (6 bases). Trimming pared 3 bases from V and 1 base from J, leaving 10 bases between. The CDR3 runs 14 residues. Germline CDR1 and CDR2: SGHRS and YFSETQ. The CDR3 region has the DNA TGCGCCAGCAGCTATAACAGGGCGAACACTGAAGCTTTCTTT. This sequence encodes CASSYNRANTEAFF.

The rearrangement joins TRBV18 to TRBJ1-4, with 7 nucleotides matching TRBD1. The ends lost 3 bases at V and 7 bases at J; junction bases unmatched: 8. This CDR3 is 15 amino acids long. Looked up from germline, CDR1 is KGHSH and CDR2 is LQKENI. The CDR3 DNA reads TGTGCCAGCTCACCCGAGGGGGCGTCGAGTGAAAAACTGTTTTTT. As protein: CASSPEGASSEKLFF.

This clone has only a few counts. The CDR3 loop reads CASSSWTSYGVEQFF. The DNA of the CDR3 is TGTGCCAGCAGCTCATGGACTAGTTACGGCGTTGAGCAGTTCTTC. This chain links TRBV7-2 with TRBJ2-1; 7 positions agree with TRBD2. The CDR3 covers 15 residues. CDR1 is SGHTA, CDR2 FQGNSA, per germline. J gave up 9 bases and V 4 bases, and 12 bases lay outside the gene matches.

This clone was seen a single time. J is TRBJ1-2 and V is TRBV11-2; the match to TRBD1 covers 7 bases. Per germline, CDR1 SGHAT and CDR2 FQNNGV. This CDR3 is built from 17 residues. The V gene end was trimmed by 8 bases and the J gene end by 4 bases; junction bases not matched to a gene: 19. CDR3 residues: CASGAKATGQRIYGYTF. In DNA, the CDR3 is TGTGCCAGCGGAGCTAAAGCGACAGGGCAAAGGATCTATGGCTACACCTTC. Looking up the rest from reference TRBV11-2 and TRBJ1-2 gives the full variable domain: EAGVAQSPRYKIIEKRQSVAFWCNPISGHATLYWYQQILGQGPKLLIQFQNNGVVDDSQLPKDRFSAERLKGVDSTLKIQPAKLEDSAVYLCASGAKATGQRIYGYTFGSGTRLTVV.

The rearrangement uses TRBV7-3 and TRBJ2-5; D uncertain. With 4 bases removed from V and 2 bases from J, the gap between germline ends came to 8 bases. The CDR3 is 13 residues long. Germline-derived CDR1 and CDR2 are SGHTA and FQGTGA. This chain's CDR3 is CASSSSGQETQYF. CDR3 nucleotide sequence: TGTGCCAGCAGCTCCTCGGGTCAAGAGACCCAGTACTTC.

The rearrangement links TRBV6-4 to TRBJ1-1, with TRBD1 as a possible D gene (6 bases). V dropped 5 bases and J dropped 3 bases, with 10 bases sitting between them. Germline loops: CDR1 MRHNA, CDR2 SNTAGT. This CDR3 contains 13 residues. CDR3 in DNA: TGTGCCAGCAGTCTGGACAGATACACTGAAGCTTTCTTT. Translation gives CASSLDRYTEAFF.

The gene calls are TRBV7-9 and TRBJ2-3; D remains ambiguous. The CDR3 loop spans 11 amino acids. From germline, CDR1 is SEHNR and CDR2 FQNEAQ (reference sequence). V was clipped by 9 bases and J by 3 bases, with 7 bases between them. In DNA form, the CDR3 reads TGTGCCAGTCTCAGGACAGATACGCAGTATTTT. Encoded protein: CASLRTDTQYF.

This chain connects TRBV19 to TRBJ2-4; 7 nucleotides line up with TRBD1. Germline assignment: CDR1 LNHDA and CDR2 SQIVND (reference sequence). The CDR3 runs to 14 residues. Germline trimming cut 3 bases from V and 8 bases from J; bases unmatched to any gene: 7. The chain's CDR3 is CASSISGGRDIQYF. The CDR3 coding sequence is TGTGCCAGTAGTATCTCAGGGGGTCGGGACATTCAGTACTTC.

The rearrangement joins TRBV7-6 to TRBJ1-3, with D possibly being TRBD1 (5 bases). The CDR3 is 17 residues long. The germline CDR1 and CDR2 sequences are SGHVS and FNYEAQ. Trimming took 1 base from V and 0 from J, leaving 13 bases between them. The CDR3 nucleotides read TGTGCCAGCAGCTTAGGACCTACAGGATTCTCTGGAAACACCATATATTTT. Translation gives CASSLGPTGFSGNTIYF.

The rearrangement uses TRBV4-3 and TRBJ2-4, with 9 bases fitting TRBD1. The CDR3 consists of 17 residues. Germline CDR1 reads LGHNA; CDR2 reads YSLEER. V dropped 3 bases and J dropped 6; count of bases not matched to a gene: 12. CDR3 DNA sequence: TGCGCCAGCAGCCATACCCTCGGGACAGGGTGGGGAAACATTCAGTACTTC. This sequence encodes CASSHTLGTGWGNIQYF.

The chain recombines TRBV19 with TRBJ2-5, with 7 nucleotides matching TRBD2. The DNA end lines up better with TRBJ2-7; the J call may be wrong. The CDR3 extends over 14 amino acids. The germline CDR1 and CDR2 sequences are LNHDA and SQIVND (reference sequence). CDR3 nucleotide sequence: TGTGCCAGTACCCAGGGAGGGAAAGTGGCCGAGCAGTACTTC. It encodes CASTQGGKVAEQYF.

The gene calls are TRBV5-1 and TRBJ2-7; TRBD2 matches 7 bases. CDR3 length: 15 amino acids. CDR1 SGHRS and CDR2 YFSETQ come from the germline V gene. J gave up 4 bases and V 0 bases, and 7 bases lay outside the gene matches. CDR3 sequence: CASSLASGTTYEQYF. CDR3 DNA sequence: TGCGCCAGCAGCTTGGCGTCAGGGACTACTTACGAGCAGTACTTC.

In DNA form, the CDR3 reads TGTGCCAGCAGTGAAGTGACAGGGGCTGGGGCCAACGTCCTGACTTTC. Translated: CASSEVTGAGANVLTF. The gene calls are TRBV2 and TRBJ2-6, with 8 bases fitting TRBD1. The CDR3 sequence is 16 residues long. Germline CDR1 is SNHLY and CDR2 is FYNNEI. With V trimmed by 1 base and J by 2 bases, 1 base remained unmatched.

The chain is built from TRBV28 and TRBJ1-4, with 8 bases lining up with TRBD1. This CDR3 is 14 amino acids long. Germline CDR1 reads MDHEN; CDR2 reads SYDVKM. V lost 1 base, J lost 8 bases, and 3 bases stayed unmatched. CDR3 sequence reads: CASSLSDRAEKLFF. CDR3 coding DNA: TGTGCCAGCAGTTTATCGGACAGGGCCGAAAAACTGTTTTTT.

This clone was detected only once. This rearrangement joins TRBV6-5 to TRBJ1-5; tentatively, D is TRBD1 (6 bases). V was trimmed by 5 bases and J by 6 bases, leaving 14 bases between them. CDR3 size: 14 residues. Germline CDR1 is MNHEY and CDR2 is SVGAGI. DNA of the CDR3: TGTGCCAGCAGTCAAGACAGGATCCGTCAGCCCCAGCATTTT. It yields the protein CASSQDRIRQPQHF.

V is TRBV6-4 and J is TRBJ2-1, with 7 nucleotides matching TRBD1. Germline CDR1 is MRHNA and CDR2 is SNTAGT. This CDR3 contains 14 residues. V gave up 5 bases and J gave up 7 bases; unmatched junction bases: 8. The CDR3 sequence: CASSITGVANEQFF. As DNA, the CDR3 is TGTGCCAGCAGTATAACAGGGGTAGCGAATGAGCAGTTCTTC.

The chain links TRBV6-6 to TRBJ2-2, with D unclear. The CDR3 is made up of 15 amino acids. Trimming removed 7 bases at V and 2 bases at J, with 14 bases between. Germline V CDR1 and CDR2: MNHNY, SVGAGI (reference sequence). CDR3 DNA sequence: TGTGCCAGCACCCTAGACTGGTCTAACACCGGGGAGCTGTTTTTT. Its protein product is CASTLDWSNTGELFF.

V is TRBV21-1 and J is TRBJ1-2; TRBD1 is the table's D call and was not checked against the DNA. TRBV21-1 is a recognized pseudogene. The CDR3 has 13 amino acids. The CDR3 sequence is CASSGTGANGYTF. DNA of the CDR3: TGTGCCAGTTCCGGGACAGGGGCAAATGGCTACACCTTC.

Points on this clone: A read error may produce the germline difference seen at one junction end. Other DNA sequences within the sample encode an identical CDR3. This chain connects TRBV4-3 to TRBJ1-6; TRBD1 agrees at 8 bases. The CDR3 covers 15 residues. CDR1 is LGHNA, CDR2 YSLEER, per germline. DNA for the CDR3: TGCGCCAGCAGCCAGTCGGGACAGGAGAATTCCCCCCTCCACTTT. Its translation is CASSQSGQENSPLHF.

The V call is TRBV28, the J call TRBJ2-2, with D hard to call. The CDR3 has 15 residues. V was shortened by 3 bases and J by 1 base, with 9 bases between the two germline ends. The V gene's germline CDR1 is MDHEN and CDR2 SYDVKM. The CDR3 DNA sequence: TGTGCCAGCAGTTTTTGGTACAGGAACACCGGGGAGCTGTTTTTT. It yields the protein CASSFWYRNTGELFF.

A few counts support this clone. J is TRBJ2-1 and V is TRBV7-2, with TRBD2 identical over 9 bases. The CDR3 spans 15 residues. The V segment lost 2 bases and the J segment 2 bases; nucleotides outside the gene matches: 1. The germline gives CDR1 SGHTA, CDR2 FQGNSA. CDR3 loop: CASSLRGGAYNEQFF. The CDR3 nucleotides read TGTGCCAGCAGCTTACGCGGGGGGGCCTACAATGAGCAGTTCTTC.

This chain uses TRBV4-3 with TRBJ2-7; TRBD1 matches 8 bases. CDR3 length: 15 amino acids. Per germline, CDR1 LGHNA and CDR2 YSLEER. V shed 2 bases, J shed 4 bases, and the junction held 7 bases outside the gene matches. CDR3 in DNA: TGCGCCAGCAGCCAATTCTCAGGGGGCGTATACGAGCAGTACTTC. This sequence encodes CASSQFSGGVYEQYF.

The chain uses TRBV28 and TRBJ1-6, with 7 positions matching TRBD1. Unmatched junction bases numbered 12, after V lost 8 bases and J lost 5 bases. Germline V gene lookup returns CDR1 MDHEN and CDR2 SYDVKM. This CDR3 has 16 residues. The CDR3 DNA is TGTGCCAGCGTATATTCATCCGGGACAGATAATTCACCCCTCCACTTT. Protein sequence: CASVYSSGTDNSPLHF.

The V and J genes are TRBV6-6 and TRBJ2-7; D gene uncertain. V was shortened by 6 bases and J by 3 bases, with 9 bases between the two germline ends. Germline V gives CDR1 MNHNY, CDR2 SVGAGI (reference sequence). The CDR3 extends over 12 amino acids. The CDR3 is CASSATNYEQYF. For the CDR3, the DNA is TGTGCCAGCAGCGCCACTAACTACGAGCAGTACTTC.

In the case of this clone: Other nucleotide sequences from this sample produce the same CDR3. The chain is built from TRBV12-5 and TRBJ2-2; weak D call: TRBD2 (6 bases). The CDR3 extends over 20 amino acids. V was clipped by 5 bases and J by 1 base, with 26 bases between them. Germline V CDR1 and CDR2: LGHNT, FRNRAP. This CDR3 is CASGTRGVRGLARNTGELFF. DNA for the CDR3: TGTGCTAGTGGTACCCGCGGAGTGCGTGGCCTAGCGAGGAACACCGGGGAGCTGTTTTTT.

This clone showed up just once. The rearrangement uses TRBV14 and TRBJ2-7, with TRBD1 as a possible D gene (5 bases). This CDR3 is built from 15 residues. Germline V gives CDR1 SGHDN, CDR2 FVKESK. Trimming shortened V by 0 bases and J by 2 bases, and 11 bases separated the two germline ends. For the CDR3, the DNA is TGTGCCAGCAGCCAAGAAAATCAGGACACCTACGAGCAGTACTTC. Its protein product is CASSQENQDTYEQYF.

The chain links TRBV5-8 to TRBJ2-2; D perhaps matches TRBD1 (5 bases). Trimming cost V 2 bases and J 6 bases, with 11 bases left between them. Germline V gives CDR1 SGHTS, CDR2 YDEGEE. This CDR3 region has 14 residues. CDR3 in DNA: TGTGCCAGCAGCTTCCGACAGTCGTCCGGGGAGCTGTTTTTT. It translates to CASSFRQSSGELFF.